The present entry profiles one T cell receptor beta chain with its context. The data were taken from a study of CD8 T cells in Susac syndrome. The germline gives CDR1 SGDLS, CDR2 YYNGEE. The CDR3 loop spans 19 amino acids. Trimming cost V 0 bases and J 2 bases; bases outside gene matches: 11. An input of about 0.45 to 1 ug of RNA was subjected to reverse transcription using random hexamers. TCRdb reanalysed the immunoSEQ multiplex PCR reads using MiXCR and keeps one entry per CDR3 protein. Here the sample spans 120,000 or so distinct CDR3 sequences, approximately 94% being singletons. This chain joins TRBV9 and TRBJ2-5; 12 positions match TRBD2. This clonotype was obtained from a human donor in good health. What was sequenced was CD4+ T cells from PBMCs. CDR3: CASSVGGEGGTSGQETQYF. The DNA of the CDR3 is TGTGCCAGCAGCGTAGGAGGAGAGGGTGGGACTAGCGGGCAAGAGACCCAGTACTTC.